One and the same sample provided the 13 T cell receptor beta chains below, sequenced in a study of CD4 T cells in relation to SARS-CoV-2 and coronaviruses. Unexposed donor CD4+ T cells date from 2011-2018, before the COVID-19 pandemic. Generated by immunoSEQ multiplex PCR, the TCRdb table keeps only in-frame clones and is missing some. The sample records around 62,000 clones, about 94% being singletons. Sequencing was carried out using naive CD4+ T cells from PBMCs. The sample's subset: naive CD4+ T cells isolated by negative enrichment. Every receptor here comes from a human donor in good health.

J is TRBJ2-2 and V is TRBV28; 9 positions match TRBD1. The V and J ends lost 8 bases and 6 bases, in that order; junction bases with no gene match: 13. The germline V gene encodes CDR1 MDHEN and CDR2 SYDVKM. The CDR3 sequence is 16 residues long. The CDR3, as DNA: TGTGCCAGCCTCAACACGGGGACAGGGCGCCCCGGGGAGCTGTTTTTT. As protein: CASLNTGTGRPGELFF.

The chain joins TRBV5-1 to TRBJ2-1, with 15 bases aligning to TRBD2. Germline CDR1 SGHRS, CDR2 YFSETQ. The junction had 6 bases not matched to a gene; V was cut back by 4 bases and J by 10 bases. The CDR3 contains 15 residues. Here the CDR3 DNA reads TGCGCCAGCAGCGCAGGACTAGCGGGAGGGTGGGAGCAGTTCTTC. It codes for CASSAGLAGGWEQFF.

This chain links TRBV6-5 with TRBJ2-7; possibly TRBD1 for D (6 bases). Germline CDR1 is MNHEY and CDR2 is SVGAGI. There are 15 residues in the CDR3. The V end lost 0 bases, the J end lost 7 bases, and 16 bases lay between the germline ends. This CDR3 is CASSYSDSPNLEQYF. As DNA, the CDR3 is TGTGCCAGCAGTTACTCGGACAGCCCCAATCTGGAGCAGTACTTC.

V gene TRBV19 combines with J gene TRBJ2-5; TRBD2 is a possible D gene (5 bases). Trimming took 5 bases from V and 1 from J, leaving 11 bases between them. CDR3 length: 14 amino acids. Germline CDR1 and CDR2: LNHDA and SQIVND (reference sequence). The CDR3 reads CASSYSGFQETQYF. The DNA for the CDR3 is TGTGCCAGTAGTTATTCGGGGTTCCAAGAGACCCAGTACTTC.

The sample holds one count of this clone. The genes are TRBV12-3 or TRBV12-4 and TRBJ1-6; D uncertain. The V end was cut by 0 bases, the J end by 7 bases, with 4 bases between. The CDR3 spans 13 residues. The CDR3 DNA reads TGTGCCAGCAGTTTAGCGCCAAATTCACCCCTCCACTTT. The encoded protein is CASSLAPNSPLHF.

The chain joins TRBV28 to TRBJ1-2; unclear D gene. V lost 4 bases and J 0 bases, leaving 12 bases between the germline ends. The CDR3 loop spans 15 amino acids. The germline gives CDR1 MDHEN, CDR2 SYDVKM. CDR3 protein: CASSSEKRTNYGYTF. The CDR3 DNA is TGTGCCAGCAGTTCAGAGAAACGAACTAACTATGGCTACACCTTC.

The CDR3 region is CASSSQTGSSYGYTF. The CDR3 DNA is TGCGCCAGCAGCTCACAGACAGGCAGTTCATATGGCTACACCTTC. The chain has TRBV5-1 and TRBJ1-2; D might be TRBD1 (6 bases). Trimming stripped 3 bases from V and 5 bases from J, with 17 bases between. This CDR3 region has 15 residues. CDR1 and CDR2 from the germline V gene are SGHRS and YFSETQ. Supplemented by reference TRBV5-1 and TRBJ1-2, the full variable domain reads KAGVTQTPRYLIKTRGQQVTLSCSPISGHRSVSWYQQTPGQGLQFLFEYFSETQRNKGNFPGRFSGRQFSNSRSEMNVSTLELGDSALYLCASSSQTGSSYGYTFGSGTRLTVV.

The rearrangement joins TRBV10-2 to TRBJ2-5; D not resolved. CDR1 is WSHSY and CDR2 is SAAADI in the germline V gene. The CDR3 runs to 14 residues. Trimming took 4 bases from V and 5 from J, leaving 14 bases between them. CDR3 nucleotides: TGCGCCAGCAGTGGGTATGGGTTGCAGGAGACCCAGTACTTC. It is translated as CASSGYGLQETQYF.

The chain is built from TRBV7-9 and TRBJ2-1, with 11 bases fitting TRBD2. This CDR3 has 16 amino acids. The germline V gene encodes CDR1 SEHNR and CDR2 FQNEAQ (reference sequence). V shed 1 base, J shed 9 bases, and the junction held 8 bases outside the gene matches. CDR3 residues: CASSLGLAGGGGEQFF. In nucleotides, the CDR3 is TGTGCCAGCAGCTTAGGCCTAGCGGGAGGTGGGGGTGAGCAGTTCTTC.

This chain joins TRBV6-2 or TRBV6-3 and TRBJ2-1; TRBD2 might be the D (6 bases). This CDR3 comprises 17 residues. Trimming removed 5 bases from V and 3 bases from J, with 20 bases in between. CDR1 and CDR2 from the germline V gene are MNHEY and SVGEGT. The DNA of the CDR3 is TGTGCCAGCAGTCGGGGGTGGGGTAGCGGTAGCTACAATGAGCAGTTCTTC. It yields the protein CASSRGWGSGSYNEQFF.

The chain combines TRBV5-1 with TRBJ2-7, with D possibly being TRBD2 (5 bases). Germline V gene data show CDR1 as SGHRS and CDR2 as YFSETQ. CDR3 length: 14 amino acids. Deletions cut 1 base from V and 7 bases from J, with 15 bases between. CDR3 in DNA: TGCGCCAGCAGCTTGTCTCTAGCTCCGGGGGAGCAGTACTTC. Its translation: CASSLSLAPGEQYF.

V and J are TRBV9 and TRBJ2-3; the match to TRBD2 covers 8 bases. This CDR3 contains 16 residues. Germline lookup yields CDR1 SGDLS and CDR2 YYNGEE. Trimming removed 4 bases from V and 0 bases from J; junction bases left unmatched: 7. In DNA form, the CDR3 reads TGTGCCAGCAGCACCCCTGGCGGGGGGAGCACAGATACGCAGTATTTT. This encodes CASSTPGGGSTDTQYF.

J is TRBJ2-1 and V is TRBV6-2 or TRBV6-3, with 13 bases lining up with TRBD2. Germline V gene sequence: CDR1 MNHEY, CDR2 SVGEGT. V shed 6 bases, J shed 8 bases, and the junction held 10 bases outside the gene matches. The CDR3 has 16 residues. This CDR3 reads CASSPPGLAGRDEQFF. CDR3 DNA: TGTGCCAGCAGCCCTCCGGGACTAGCGGGAAGGGATGAGCAGTTCTTC.